This record concerns one T cell receptor beta chain sequence. This entry comes from a study of blood T cell repertoires in COVID-19. In the study overall: T cells, B-cell-depleted T cells, or PBMCs provided the cDNA or gDNA that served as material.

This CDR3 is 12 amino acids long. V lost 0 bases and J 7 bases, leaving 4 bases between the germline ends. The germline V gene encodes CDR1 LGHNA and CDR2 YSLEER. Original methodology: Estimation of nucleated cell counts relied on the amplification of reference gene primers. Libraries were prepared by immunoSEQ multiplex PCR; TCRdb keeps only in-frame clonotypes and omits some of them. The V and J calls and the clone size are those of that table, but D and trimming were determined from the DNA. Counted here are fewer than 200,000 clones, approximately 85% occurring once; the ten biggest clones make up 7.5% to 9.5%.

The specimen sequenced was peripheral blood. The clonotype comes from a man in his forties who had recovered from COVID-19. This chain links TRBV4-3 with TRBJ2-1; no firm D call. This CDR3 reads CASSQESNEQFF. The CDR3 DNA is TGCGCCAGCAGCCAAGAGTCAAATGAGCAGTTCTTC.